These T cell receptor beta chains were read from a single sample in a study of T-cell reconstitution after alpha-beta-depleted transplantation in children. MiXCR, applied by TCRdb to the PCR reads, yields one record per CDR3 protein. The data hold a few hundred thousand distinct CDR3 sequences, with 10% observed a single time. The sample in question was PBMCs from the stem cell graft donor, obtained from the stem cell graft. The receptor set was obtained from a human donor who donated a stem cell graft to a child with acute lymphoblastic leukemia. Each CDR3 is given with its conserved first and last residue. Each record gives: CDR3 protein, CDR3 DNA, D gene, V gene, J gene, clone size. D genes are given only for firm matches. Expanded clones are given a class, and other clones once, few, many or no size at all.

CDR3 protein: CASSVAGTDYQETQYF; CDR3 DNA: TGCGCCAGCAGCGTGGCAGGGACGGATTACCAAGAGACCCAGTACTTC; D gene: NA; V gene: TRBV5-1; J gene: TRBJ2-5; clone size: few
CDR3 protein: CASTGGRGTSYNEQFF; CDR3 DNA: TGCGCCAGCACCGGCGGGAGGGGGACCTCCTACAATGAGCAGTTCTTC; D gene: TRBD2; V gene: TRBV5-1; J gene: TRBJ2-1; clone size: NA
CDR3 protein: CASSLDRGILAGSAEETQYF; CDR3 DNA: TGTGCCAGCAGCTTAGATCGGGGGATTCTAGCGGGAAGTGCGGAAGAGACCCAGTACTTC; D gene: TRBD2; V gene: TRBV11-2; J gene: TRBJ2-5; clone size: few
CDR3 protein: CSASTGGRVTDTQYF; CDR3 DNA: TGCAGTGCTAGTACAGGGGGCAGGGTCACAGATACGCAGTATTTT; D gene: TRBD1; V gene: TRBV20-1; J gene: TRBJ2-3; clone size: NA
CDR3 protein: CASSLVEGTGEQYF; CDR3 DNA: TGTGCCAGCAGCTTAGTTGAGGGAACCGGCGAGCAGTACTTC; D gene: NA; V gene: TRBV11-2; J gene: TRBJ2-7; clone size: NA
CDR3 protein: CASSHGDRFYEQYF; CDR3 DNA: TGCGCCAGCAGCCACGGGGACAGATTCTACGAGCAGTACTTC; D gene: TRBD1; V gene: TRBV5-1; J gene: TRBJ2-7; clone size: NA
CDR3 protein: CASSFLASGTDEQFF; CDR3 DNA: TGTGCCAGCAGCTTTTTAGCTAGCGGGACGGATGAGCAGTTCTTC; D gene: TRBD2; V gene: TRBV7-3; J gene: TRBJ2-1; clone size: NA
CDR3 protein: CASSQPPAGGIDNEQFF; CDR3 DNA: TGCGCCAGCAGCCAACCCCCCGCAGGGGGCATCGACAATGAGCAGTTCTTC; D gene: TRBD1; V gene: TRBV4-1; J gene: TRBJ2-1; clone size: few
CDR3 protein: CASSSPTGPGGTQYF; CDR3 DNA: TGTGCCAGCAGCTCCCCGACAGGGCCCGGAGGGACCCAGTACTTC; D gene: TRBD1; V gene: TRBV7-8; J gene: TRBJ2-5; clone size: many
CDR3 protein: CASSFNGGGTEAFF; CDR3 DNA: TGTGCCAGCAGTTTTAACGGGGGAGGCACTGAAGCTTTCTTT; D gene: NA; V gene: TRBV12-3/TRBV12-4; J gene: TRBJ1-1; clone size: NA
CDR3 protein: CASSQDRPERGDAFF; CDR3 DNA: TGCGCCAGCAGCCAAGATAGGCCCGAGAGGGGTGACGCTTTCTTT; D gene: NA; V gene: TRBV4-3; J gene: TRBJ1-1; clone size: NA
CDR3 protein: CSVAETGSYQPQHF; CDR3 DNA: TGCAGCGTCGCCGAGACAGGCTCCTATCAGCCCCAGCATTTT; D gene: NA; V gene: TRBV29-1; J gene: TRBJ1-5; clone size: few
CDR3 protein: CSARARRNTDTQYF; CDR3 DNA: TGCAGTGCTAGGGCCCGGCGTAACACAGATACGCAGTATTTT; D gene: NA; V gene: TRBV20-1; J gene: TRBJ2-3; clone size: NA
CDR3 protein: CRAGDGDRYTF; CDR3 DNA: TGCAGGGCGGGGGACGGCGACCGCTACACCTTC; D gene: NA; V gene: TRBV20-1; J gene: TRBJ1-2; clone size: NA
CDR3 protein: CASSLVGQGGNTIYF; CDR3 DNA: TGTGCCAGCAGCTTGGTCGGACAGGGAGGAAACACCATATATTTT; D gene: TRBD1; V gene: TRBV5-6; J gene: TRBJ1-3; clone size: many
CDR3 protein: CASSLSREAEAFF; CDR3 DNA: TGTGCCAGCAGCTTATCCAGGGAGGCTGAAGCTTTCTTT; D gene: NA; V gene: TRBV7-2; J gene: TRBJ1-1; clone size: few
CDR3 protein: CSVERFGPRSGGVWGYTF; CDR3 DNA: TGCAGCGTTGAGAGGTTTGGTCCCCGTTCAGGGGGGGTTTGGGGCTACACCTTC; D gene: TRBD1; V gene: TRBV29-1; J gene: TRBJ1-2; clone size: NA